This TCR beta chain is from a study of blood T cell repertoires in COVID-19. Overall study: Specimens from acute and convalescent COVID-19 originated in the United States, Italy and Spain. PBMCs, B-cell-depleted T cells, or T cells were the source of the cDNA or gDNA that made up the material.

In the source study's methods: Amplified reference gene primers provided the basis for estimating nucleated cell counts. Sequencing used immunoSEQ multiplex PCR; TCRdb keeps in-frame clones, though not all of them. The DNA gave D and trimming, while V, J and clone size come from that table. The table includes about 72,000 clones, approximately 79% detected once. The germline CDR1 and CDR2 sequences are LGHDT and YNNKEL (reference sequence). The V gene lost 1 base and the J gene lost 2 bases, with 9 bases spanning the gap. There are 15 residues in the CDR3. V and J are TRBV3-1 (or the pseudogene TRBV3-2) and TRBJ1-3; D possibly corresponds to TRBD1 (5 bases). The source material was peripheral blood. This clonotype was sampled from a man between 60 and 75 years old with acute or convalescent COVID-19. The CDR3 is CASSQAPGTGNTIYF. In nucleotides, the CDR3 is TGTGCCAGCAGCCAAGCGCCAGGGACTGGAAACACCATATATTTT.